The 15 T cell receptor beta chains below come from one sample, sequenced in a study of blood T cells in healthy people across ages. Together with a sample-barcoded 5' primer, a J-beta primer mix was included in a second PCR lasting about 6 to 11 cycles. TCRdb recomputed calls from the 5' RACE reads with MiXCR, one row per CDR3 protein. This sample has about 1.4 million distinct CDR3 sequences, with approximately 63% found just once. Material for sequencing was blood. These receptors were collected from a man in his late teens or twenties in good health.

V usage is TRBV28 and J usage is TRBJ2-1; the match to TRBD2 covers 13 bases. CDR1 and CDR2 from the germline V gene are MDHEN and SYDVKM. Trimming at V came to 8 bases and at J to 3 bases, leaving 7 bases not matched to a gene. The CDR3 sequence is 16 residues long. Written as DNA, the CDR3 is TGTGCCAGCGGGACTAGCGGGGCCGGCATCTACAATGAGCAGTTCTTC. Translated: CASGTSGAGIYNEQFF.

V and J are TRBV10-3 and TRBJ2-7; D remains unclear. Germline V gene sequence: CDR1 ENHRY, CDR2 SYGVKD. The CDR3 spans 13 residues. Trimming removed 0 bases from V and 2 bases from J, with 5 bases in between. The CDR3 nucleotides read TGTGCCATCAGTGAGTCCCGTCCCTACGAGCAGTACTTC. This gives the protein CAISESRPYEQYF.

The table lists this clonotype with a few counts. The chain recombines TRBV4-1 with TRBJ2-7, with TRBD1 as a possible D gene (5 bases). Germline V gene lookup returns CDR1 MGHRA and CDR2 YSYEKL. This CDR3 is 14 amino acids long. Trimming removed 1 base from V and 3 bases from J, with 10 bases in between. The CDR3: CASSQVPGFYEQYF. DNA for the CDR3: TGCGCCAGCAGCCAAGTTCCAGGGTTCTACGAGCAGTACTTC.

The V and J genes are TRBV10-3 and TRBJ1-3, with D perhaps TRBD1 (6 bases). Trimming pared 2 bases from V and 0 bases from J, leaving 8 bases between. CDR1 is ENHRY, CDR2 SYGVKD, per germline. The CDR3 has 15 amino acids. The CDR3 nucleotides are TGTGCCATCAGTGAGGGGACATCCTCTGGAAACACCATATATTTT. Its translation is CAISEGTSSGNTIYF.

This sequence joins TRBV9 and TRBJ2-4, with D possibly called TRBD1 or TRBD2 (5 bases each). V lost 4 bases and J 0 bases, leaving 17 bases between the germline ends. The CDR3 sequence is 17 residues long. Germline CDR1 and CDR2: SGDLS and YYNGEE. Here the CDR3 DNA reads TGTGCCAGCAGCACCACCGGGGACGCTCTAGCCAAAAACATTCAGTACTTC. It codes for CASSTTGDALAKNIQYF. The full variable domain, with the rest looked up from reference TRBV9 and TRBJ2-4, is DSGVTQTPKHLITATGQRVTLRCSPRSGDLSVYWYQQSLDQGLQFLIQYYNGEERAKGNILERFSAQQFPDLHSELNLSSLELGDSALYFCASSTTGDALAKNIQYFGAGTRLSVL.

This clonotype was counted between two and nine times. The CDR3 loop reads CASSFPRASKEKLFF. Written as DNA, the CDR3 is TGTGCCAGCAGTTTCCCCCGGGCCTCCAAGGAAAAACTGTTTTTT. The V call is TRBV7-9, the J call TRBJ1-4, with D unclear. This CDR3 comprises 15 residues. V lost 6 bases, J lost 8 bases, and 19 bases lay in between. The germline gives CDR1 SEHNR, CDR2 FQNEAQ (reference sequence). Using reference TRBV7-9 and TRBJ1-4 for the parts outside the CDR3, the full variable domain is DTGVSQNPRHKITKRGQNVTFRCDPISEHNRLYWYRQTLGQGPEFLTYFQNEAQLEKSRLLSDRFSAERPKGSFSTLEIQRTEQGDSAMYLCASSFPRASKEKLFFGSGTQLSVL.

This rearrangement joins TRBV6-5 to TRBJ2-6; 7 bases map to TRBD1. This CDR3 has 15 amino acids. CDR1 and CDR2 from the germline V gene are MNHEY and SVGAGI. CDR3 in DNA: TGTGCTTCACGGGACAGAGCAACTGGGGCCAACGTCCTGACTTTC. This translates into CASRDRATGANVLTF.

The chain is built from TRBV12-3 or TRBV12-4 and TRBJ1-6; 7 bases are shared with TRBD1. This CDR3 comprises 15 residues. Unmatched junction bases numbered 12, after V lost 6 bases and J lost 10 bases. This CDR3 reads CASRLGDSLGSPLHF. The CDR3 DNA follows: TGTGCCAGCAGACTAGGGGACAGTCTGGGGTCACCCCTCCACTTT.

Only a few counts were recorded for this clonotype. The V gene is TRBV6-2 or TRBV6-3, the J gene TRBJ2-3, with no clear D. Per germline, CDR1 MNHEY and CDR2 SVGEGT. V lost 5 bases, J lost 1 base, and 7 bases lay in between. CDR3 length: 13 amino acids. The CDR3 region has the DNA TGTGCCAGCAGTAATGGGGGCACAGATACGCAGTATTTT. Amino acids: CASSNGGTDTQYF.

There are a few counts of this clonotype. The DNA of the CDR3 is TGTGCCAGCAGTCCCCTTTTAGCCAAAAACATTCAGTACTTC. Translated, it gives CASSPLLAKNIQYF. This sequence joins TRBV2 and TRBJ2-4; D unclear. Germline V gene lookup returns CDR1 SNHLY and CDR2 FYNNEI. Trimming cost V 5 bases and J 0 bases, with 8 bases left between them. The CDR3 runs 14 residues.

J is TRBJ2-7 and V is TRBV7-9; 8 positions agree with TRBD2. Losses at the gene ends were 4 bases for V and 2 bases for J; bases not matched to a gene: 10. Germline V gene sequence: CDR1 SEHNR, CDR2 FQNEAQ (reference sequence). This CDR3 is 16 amino acids long. This CDR3 is CASSSIREGRTYEQYF. The CDR3 DNA reads TGTGCCAGCAGCTCTATCCGGGAGGGACGGACCTACGAGCAGTACTTC.

This clonotype was observed a handful of times. The rearrangement links TRBV11-1 to TRBJ2-5; 8 bases map to TRBD1. The J segment lost 5 bases and the V segment lost 7 bases, leaving 6 bases of the junction unmatched. Germline CDR1 SGHAT, CDR2 FQDESV (reference sequence). The CDR3 length is 13 residues. In nucleotides, the CDR3 is TGTGCCAGCATTGGGCAGGGGGCGGAGACCCAGTACTTC. Protein: CASIGQGAETQYF.

This clonotype was found a few times. The V and J genes are TRBV14 and TRBJ2-1, with D uncertain. There are 14 residues in the CDR3. V lost 0 bases to trimming and J lost 4 bases, with 7 bases between them. The germline gives CDR1 SGHDN, CDR2 FVKESK. CDR3 DNA: TGTGCCAGCAGCCAAGATAGTGATTACAATGAGCAGTTCTTC. Encoded protein: CASSQDSDYNEQFF.

The chain recombines TRBV25-1 with TRBJ2-7; 8 nucleotides match TRBD2. Germline V lookup: CDR1 MGHDK, CDR2 SYGVNS. CDR3 size: 15 residues. Trimming removed 2 bases from V and 7 bases from J; junction bases left unmatched: 10. The CDR3 DNA follows: TGTGCCAGCAGTGAACGGGAGGGGGGTTCAAGGGAGCAGTACTTC. Translated: CASSEREGGSREQYF.

This clonotype was observed a handful of times. An end of the junction differs from the germline gene, which may be a read error. This sequence joins TRBV29-1 and TRBJ2-2, with D perhaps matching TRBD2 (6 bases). There are 17 residues in the CDR3. The V gene's germline CDR1 is SQVTM and CDR2 ANQGSEA. The CDR3 is CSVKEGWEETDTGELFF. The CDR3, as DNA: TGCAGCGTTAAAGAGGGTTGGGAGGAGACGGACACCGGGGAGCTGTTTTTT.